This is a list of T cell receptor beta chains from one sample in a study of control samples from healthy donors and cancer patients. Method: immunoSEQ multiplex PCR; TCRdb's copy keeps in-frame clones and lacks some. The sample yields 95,000 to 100,000 clones, more than 85% seen once. Sequencing used blood. The source is a man aged 25 to 40 in good health. Each CDR3 is given with its conserved first and last residue. D genes are given only for firm matches. Where a row states a size, it is once, few, many or the class of an expanded clone; other rows omit it.

V gene	D gene	J gene	clone size	CDR3 protein	CDR3 DNA
TRBV4-3	-	TRBJ1-4	once	CASSPTGGDEKLFF	TGCGCCAGCAGCCCAACCGGGGGGGATGAAAAACTGTTTTTT
TRBV5-5	TRBD1	TRBJ2-6	-	CASNTQGALSSGANVLTF	TGTGCCAGCAACACACAGGGGGCCCTTAGCTCTGGGGCCAACGTCCTGACTTTC
TRBV7-2	-	TRBJ1-1	once	CASSLRGNTEAFF	TGTGCCAGCAGCTTACGGGGGAACACTGAAGCTTTCTTT
TRBV4-3	TRBD2	TRBJ2-3	-	CASSQGPWGLAGLGADTQYF	TGCGCCAGCAGCCAAGGGCCATGGGGACTAGCGGGCTTAGGGGCAGATACGCAGTATTTT
TRBV11-3	-	TRBJ1-6	-	CASSLNGNSPLHF	TGTGCCAGCAGCTTAAACGGGAATTCACCCCTCCACTTT
TRBV6-1	TRBD1	TRBJ1-2	-	CASSEAPAGTGWDGYTF	TGTGCCAGCAGTGAAGCGCCCGCCGGGACAGGTTGGGATGGCTACACCTTC
TRBV18	-	TRBJ1-5	-	CASSRDSNQPQHF	TGTGCCAGCTCACGAGACAGTAATCAGCCCCAGCATTTT
TRBV19	-	TRBJ1-4	-	CASSRRVVSRREWDEKLFF	TGTGCCAGTAGTCGCCGGGTAGTCAGTAGACGTGAATGGGATGAAAAACTGTTTTTT
TRBV24-1	TRBD1	TRBJ2-1	-	CATSDLRDRYNEQFF	TGTGCCACCAGTGATTTAAGGGACAGATACAATGAGCAGTTCTTC
TRBV12-3/TRBV12-4	-	TRBJ2-1	-	CASSYSNEQFF	TGTGCCAGCAGTTACAGTAATGAGCAGTTCTTC
TRBV7-8	-	TRBJ2-2	-	CASSLVSGPGELFF	TGTGCCAGCAGCTTAGTCTCGGGGCCCGGGGAGCTGTTTTTT
TRBV7-2	-	TRBJ2-2	-	CASSLGSGPMNTGELFF	TGTGCCAGCAGCTTAGGTAGCGGACCGATGAACACCGGGGAGCTGTTTTTT
TRBV30	-	TRBJ1-2	-	CAWSAGYGYTF	TGTGCCTGGAGTGCAGGCTATGGCTACACCTTC